The clone carrying this T cell receptor (beta chain) showed up just a few times. The antigen is unknown. The PCR used 60 Vbeta and 13 Jbeta primers. Profiling relied on immunoSEQ multiplex PCR, and the TCRdb table lists in-frame clones only, not all of them. The data show 100,000 or so clones, over 75% seen once. The data originate from a study of cytomegalovirus exposure and HLA in healthy donors. The CDR3 runs 11 residues. The V gene's germline CDR1 is MRHNA and CDR2 SNTAGT. V was shortened by 7 bases and J by 3 bases, with 6 bases between the two germline ends. Study-wide points: Some highly shared sequence variants likely arose as a pipeline artifact.

The J gene is TRBJ1-1, the V gene TRBV6-4; D gene uncertain. Sequenced sample: PBMCs. The sequence came from a young man in good health and CMV-seropositive. CDR3 sequence reads: CASTIYTEAFF. Written as DNA, the CDR3 is TGTGCCAGCACTATCTACACTGAAGCTTTCTTT.